Each of the 8 T cell receptor beta chains below was sequenced from the same sample in a study of early T cells in non-severe SARS-CoV-2 infection. TCRdb analysed the 5' RACE reads with MiXCR anew, one entry per CDR3 protein. The data contain 100,000 to 150,000 distinct CDR3 sequences, 14% to 15% of them singletons. The sample consisted of whole blood. The receptors here all came from an adult who was a healthcare worker with PCR-confirmed SARS-CoV-2 infection or an uninfected control (not recorded which).

The chain couples TRBV3-1 to TRBJ2-1; D is unresolved. Germline V gives CDR1 LGHDT, CDR2 YNNKEL (reference sequence). CDR3 size: 16 residues. The germline V and J ends were trimmed by 1 base and 6 bases, with 16 bases remaining between them. This CDR3 reads CASSQVTAPMGNEQFF. Here the CDR3 DNA reads TGTGCCAGCAGCCAAGTTACAGCCCCCATGGGCAATGAGCAGTTCTTC.

This clonotype was picked up a small number of times. The CDR3 here is CAWSEMGNSPLHF. DNA of the CDR3: TGTGCCTGGAGTGAGATGGGCAATTCACCCCTCCACTTT. The chain carries TRBV30 and TRBJ1-6; D remains unclear. Germline V lookup: CDR1 GTSNPN, CDR2 SVGIG (reference sequence). V dropped 1 base and J dropped 7 bases, with 8 bases sitting between them. The CDR3 is 13 residues long.

This clonotype has only a few counts. This sequence joins TRBV7-8 and TRBJ2-5, with 8 bases identical to TRBD2. Germline V gene sequence: CDR1 SGHVS, CDR2 FQNEAQ. Trimming at V came to 4 bases and at J to 4 bases, leaving 8 bases not matched to a gene. The CDR3 covers 15 residues. The CDR3 nucleotides read TGTGCCAGCAGCTCTACCGGGACTAGGGGAGAGACCCAGTACTTC. Translated, it gives CASSSTGTRGETQYF.

Comments on this clonotype: A junction end diverges from the germline sequence, so it may reflect a read error. The V call is TRBV20-1, the J call TRBJ1-5, with 8 positions matching TRBD1. The CDR3 consists of 13 residues. The germline V gene encodes CDR1 DFQATT and CDR2 SNEGSKA (reference sequence). This chain's CDR3 is CSSTTGVNQPQLF. In DNA, the CDR3 is TGCAGTTCCACGACAGGGGTAAATCAGCCCCAGCTTTTT.

This clonotype showed up just once. The chain has TRBV29-1 and TRBJ2-2; no clear D. Trimming removed 3 bases at V and 0 bases at J, with 5 bases between. CDR3 length: 13 amino acids. Germline V CDR1 and CDR2: SQVTM, ANQGSEA. CDR3 residues: CSVDSSNTGELFF. The CDR3 DNA reads TGCAGCGTTGACAGTTCGAACACCGGGGAGCTGTTTTTT.

This clonotype was detected many times. The chain recombines TRBV3-1 with TRBJ2-7; unclear D gene. V shed 5 bases and J shed 2 bases, with 7 bases lying between them. The CDR3 has 12 amino acids. Per the germline V gene, CDR1 is LGHDT and CDR2 is YNNKEL (reference sequence). The CDR3 is CASSLGTYEQYF. CDR3 in DNA: TGTGCCAGCAGCTTGGGGACCTACGAGCAGTACTTC.

This clonotype has a handful of counts. This chain uses TRBV29-1 with TRBJ2-7, with 7 positions matching TRBD1. This CDR3 is built from 12 residues. The J segment lost 1 base and the V segment lost 7 bases, leaving 4 bases of the junction unmatched. Germline V gene data show CDR1 as SQVTM and CDR2 as ANQGSEA. Written as DNA, the CDR3 is TGCAGCGCCGGACAGGCGTCCTACGAGCAGTACTTC. Translating it yields CSAGQASYEQYF.

This clonotype came up many times. The chain recombines TRBV3-1 with TRBJ1-1; D gene unclear. The CDR3 runs to 10 residues. Trimming pared 8 bases from V and 5 bases from J, leaving 6 bases between. Germline CDR1 reads LGHDT; CDR2 reads YNNKEL (reference sequence). The CDR3 coding sequence is TGTGCCAGCGGAAGGACTGAAGCTTTCTTT. It codes for CASGRTEAFF. The variable domain in full, completed from reference TRBV3-1 and TRBJ1-1, reads DTAVSQTPKYLVTQMGNDKSIKCEQNLGHDTMYWYKQDSKKFLKIMFSYNNKELIINETVPNRFSPKSPDKAHLNLHINSLELGDSAVYFCASGRTEAFFGQGTRLTVV.